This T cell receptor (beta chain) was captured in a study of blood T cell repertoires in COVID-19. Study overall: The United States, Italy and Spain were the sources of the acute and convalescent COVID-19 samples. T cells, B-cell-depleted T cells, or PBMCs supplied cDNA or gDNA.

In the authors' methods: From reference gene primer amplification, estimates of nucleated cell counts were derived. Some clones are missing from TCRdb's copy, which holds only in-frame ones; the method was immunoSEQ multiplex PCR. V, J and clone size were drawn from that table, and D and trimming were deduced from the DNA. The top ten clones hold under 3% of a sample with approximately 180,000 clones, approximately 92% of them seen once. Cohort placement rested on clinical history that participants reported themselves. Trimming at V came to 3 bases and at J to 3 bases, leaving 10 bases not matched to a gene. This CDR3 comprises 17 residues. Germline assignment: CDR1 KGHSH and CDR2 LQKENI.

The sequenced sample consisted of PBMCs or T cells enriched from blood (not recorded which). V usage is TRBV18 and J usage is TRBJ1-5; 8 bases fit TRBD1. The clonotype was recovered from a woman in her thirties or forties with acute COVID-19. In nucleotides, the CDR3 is TGTGCCAGCTCACCTGCCGACAGGGGCGGACTCAATCAGCCCCAGCATTTT. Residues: CASSPADRGGLNQPQHF. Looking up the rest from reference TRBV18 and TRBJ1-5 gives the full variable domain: NAGVMQNPRHLVRRRGQEARLRCSPMKGHSHVYWYRQLPEEGLKFMVYLQKENIIDESGMPKERFSAEFPKEGPSILRIQQVVRGDSAAYFCASSPADRGGLNQPQHFGDGTRLSIL.